One T cell receptor (beta chain) is described in this entry. This entry comes from a study of blood T cell repertoires in COVID-19. About the study: In each case, the material was cDNA or gDNA derived from T cells, B-cell-depleted T cells, or PBMCs.

As handled by the study authors: Reference gene primer amplification in the assay estimated nucleated cell counts. The assay was immunoSEQ multiplex PCR, and TCRdb's table has in-frame clones only and misses some. V and J calls plus clone size are reproduced from that table; the DNA served to infer D and trimming. The sample lists more than 200,000 clones, less than 90% occurring once. CDR3 length: 14 amino acids. Trimming pared 4 bases from V and 3 bases from J, leaving 12 bases between. Germline values: CDR1 MGHDK, CDR2 SYGVNS. The sample taken for sequencing was peripheral blood. The rearrangement joins TRBV25-1 to TRBJ1-1, with TRBD1 as a possible D gene (5 bases). This TCR was sampled from a man between 65 and 85 years old with acute or convalescent COVID-19. CDR3 residues: CASSVGRAHTEAFF. The CDR3 nucleotides read TGTGCCAGCAGTGTAGGCAGGGCTCACACTGAAGCTTTCTTT.